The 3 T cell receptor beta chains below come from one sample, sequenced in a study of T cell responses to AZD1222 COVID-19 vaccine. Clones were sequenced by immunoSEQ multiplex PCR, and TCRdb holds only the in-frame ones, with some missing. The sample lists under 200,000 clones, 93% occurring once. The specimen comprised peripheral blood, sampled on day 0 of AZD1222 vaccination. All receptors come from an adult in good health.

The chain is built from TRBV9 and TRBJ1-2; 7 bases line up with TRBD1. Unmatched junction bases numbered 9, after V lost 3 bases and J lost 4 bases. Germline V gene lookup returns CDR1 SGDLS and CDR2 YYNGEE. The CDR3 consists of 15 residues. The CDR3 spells CASSGQGSLGYGYTF. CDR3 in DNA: TGTGCCAGCAGCGGACAGGGAAGCCTTGGCTATGGCTACACCTTC.

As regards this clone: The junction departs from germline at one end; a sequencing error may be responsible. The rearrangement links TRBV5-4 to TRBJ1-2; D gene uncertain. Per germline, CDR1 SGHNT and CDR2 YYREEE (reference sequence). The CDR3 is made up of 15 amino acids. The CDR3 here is CASRLGSGALDGYTF. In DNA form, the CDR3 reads TGTGCCAGCAGATTGGGTTCAGGAGCCCTAGATGGCTACACCTTC.

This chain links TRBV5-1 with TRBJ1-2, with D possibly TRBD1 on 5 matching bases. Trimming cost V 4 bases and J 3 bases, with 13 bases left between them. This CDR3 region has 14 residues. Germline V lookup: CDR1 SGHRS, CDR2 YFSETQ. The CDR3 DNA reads TGCGCCAGCAGCGAGCAGGGAGGAGACTATGGCTACACCTTC. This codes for CASSEQGGDYGYTF.